What follows are 26 T cell receptor beta chains derived from one specimen sequenced in a study of T cells after posttransplantation cyclophosphamide (TCRdb year 2016). The sample's time point label is to be understood as: posttransplant day relative to BM transplant. The control cohort consisted of approximately 12 patients who had myeloablative marrow transplants with methotrexate plus a calcineurin inhibitor and who were sampled 1 year after transplant. The library was obtained by the immunoSEQ multiplex PCR assay. Held by TCRdb, this immuneACCESS table contains in-frame sequences only and omits some clones. Under half of the omission traces to an unresolved V gene where checked; the cause of the rest is unknown. The sample profile shows some 10,000 clones; roughly 90% of them were found once. Under 30% of the sample comes from the top ten. Sequencing was performed on PBMCs, taken after an allogeneic stem cell transplant with a calcineurin inhibitor and methotrexate. Receptor source: a male patient aged 30 to 39 who received an allogeneic stem cell transplant from an unrelated donor, was CMV-positive, and had no GVHD. After a transplant, not all T cells may be the patient's own; some may come from the graft donor.

The chain employs TRBV7-2 and TRBJ1-2, with D perhaps TRBD1 (5 bases). The CDR3 sequence is 12 residues long. Germline values: CDR1 SGHTA, CDR2 FQGNSA. V was pared by 1 base and J by 8 bases, with 8 bases between. Here the CDR3 DNA reads TGTGCCAGCAGCTTAGGGGGGGTGGGCTACACCTTC. Its protein product is CASSLGGVGYTF.

This chain links TRBV5-1 with TRBJ1-2, with 8 positions matching TRBD1. The CDR3 loop spans 14 amino acids. In germline, CDR1 is SGHRS, CDR2 YFSETQ. Trimming took 3 bases from V and 2 from J; bases not matched to a gene: 3. The CDR3, as DNA: TGCGCCAGCAGCTCTAACAGGGGGAACTATGGCTACACCTTC. Encoded protein: CASSSNRGNYGYTF.

A few counts support this clone. V usage is TRBV14 and J usage is TRBJ2-7; 14 bases are a match to TRBD2. Germline V gene lookup returns CDR1 SGHDN and CDR2 FVKESK. The CDR3 has 13 amino acids. The ends lost 4 bases at V and 13 bases at J; junction bases unmatched: 6. The CDR3, as DNA: TGTGCCAGCAGCCCCAGGACTAGCGGGAGGCTCTACTTC. Translated: CASSPRTSGRLYF. The whole variable domain, filled in from reference TRBV14 and TRBJ2-7, reads EAGVTQFPSHSVIEKGQTVTLRCDPISGHDNLYWYRRVMGKEIKFLLHFVKESKQDESGMPNNRFLAERTGGTYSTLKVQPAELEDSGVYFCASSPRTSGRLYFGPGTRLTVT.

This sequence joins TRBV4-3 and TRBJ1-2, with TRBD1 identical over 8 bases. V lost 2 bases, J lost 3 bases, and 5 bases stayed unmatched. Germline loops: CDR1 LGHNA, CDR2 YSLEER. The CDR3 length is 15 residues. This CDR3 is CASSQTGGSYYGYTF. The CDR3 DNA reads as TGCGCCAGCAGCCAAACAGGGGGAAGTTACTATGGCTACACCTTC.

The chain joins TRBV9 to TRBJ1-1; tentative D call: TRBD1 (6 bases). Germline lookup yields CDR1 SGDLS and CDR2 YYNGEE. With 0 bases removed from V and 5 bases from J, the gap between germline ends came to 8 bases. The CDR3 spans 13 residues. The CDR3 DNA sequence: TGTGCCAGCAGCGTAGGGGGGCATACTGAAGCTTTCTTT. Its translation is CASSVGGHTEAFF.

This clone appeared a few times. The chain couples TRBV7-2 to TRBJ2-2, with 11 bases identical to TRBD2. The germline V gene encodes CDR1 SGHTA and CDR2 FQGNSA. This CDR3 is 17 amino acids long. V was clipped by 5 bases and J by 0 bases; unmatched bases: 5. CDR3 protein: CASSIPGLAANTGELFF. In DNA, the CDR3 is TGTGCCAGCAGCATCCCGGGACTAGCGGCGAACACCGGGGAGCTGTTTTTT.

The V gene is TRBV6-5, the J gene TRBJ1-1; tentative D call: TRBD1 (6 bases). CDR3 length equals 15 residues. Germline CDR1 reads MNHEY; CDR2 reads SVGAGI. Trimming removed 8 bases from V and 0 bases from J, with 16 bases in between. CDR3 nucleotide sequence: TGTGCCAGCGGAGAGGACAGAAAAATGAACACTGAAGCTTTCTTT. This encodes CASGEDRKMNTEAFF.

This rearrangement joins TRBV29-1 to TRBJ2-7; 7 bases match TRBD2. The CDR3 covers 13 residues. Germline CDR1 reads SQVTM; CDR2 reads ANQGSEA. V lost 4 bases to trimming and J lost 7 bases; unmatched junction nucleotides: 10. CDR3 bases: TGCAGCGTTGTAATAGCGGGCACCCGGGAGCAGTACTTC. Amino acids: CSVVIAGTREQYF.

The chain is built from TRBV6-1 and TRBJ2-1, with D perhaps TRBD2 (6 bases). Trimming shortened V by 2 bases and J by 7 bases, and 12 bases separated the two germline ends. The CDR3 sequence is 14 residues long. Germline loops: CDR1 MNHNS, CDR2 SASEGT. The CDR3 region is CASSEPLAWNEQFF. As DNA, the CDR3 is TGTGCCAGCAGTGAACCCCTAGCGTGGAATGAGCAGTTCTTC.

The chain combines TRBV6-5 with TRBJ1-2; D gene ambiguous. Trimming stripped 6 bases from V and 6 bases from J, with 17 bases between. CDR3 length: 14 amino acids. The V gene's germline CDR1 is MNHEY and CDR2 SVGAGI. The CDR3 coding sequence is TGTGCCAGCAGCTTACGGGGAGGGAGCAATGGCTACACCTTC. Protein product: CASSLRGGSNGYTF.

CDR3 nucleotides: TGTGCCATCAGTGAGTCCCCGGCTAACTATGGCTACACCTTC. Protein: CAISESPANYGYTF. The chain employs TRBV10-3 and TRBJ1-2; D remains ambiguous. Trimming shortened V by 0 bases and J by 0 bases, and 5 bases separated the two germline ends. Germline V CDR1 and CDR2: ENHRY, SYGVKD. The CDR3 covers 14 residues.

This clone was seen only once. CDR3 sequence (DNA): TGTGCCAGCAGTTACTCGGGCAGGGGGTACTACGAGCAGTACTTC. Protein: CASSYSGRGYYEQYF. The chain uses TRBV6-7 and TRBJ2-7, with 7 bases lining up with TRBD1. TRBV6-7 is placed among ORFs of uncertain function. The length of the CDR3 is 15 residues. V dropped 0 bases and J dropped 3; count of bases not matched to a gene: 5.

The V and J genes are TRBV6-1 and TRBJ2-1; D may be TRBD1 (6 bases). V was pared by 3 bases and J by 12 bases, with 15 bases between. Germline V CDR1 and CDR2: MNHNS, SASEGT. The CDR3 contains 13 residues. CDR3 sequence (DNA): TGTGCCAGCAGTGATCGGCTTGCAGGGGCGCAGTTCTTC. It translates to CASSDRLAGAQFF.

V usage is TRBV2 and J usage is TRBJ1-5, with no clear D. The CDR3 sequence is 17 residues long. The germline gives CDR1 SNHLY, CDR2 FYNNEI. V dropped 0 bases and J dropped 2 bases, with 14 bases sitting between them. The CDR3 loop reads CASSEARGQLGNQPQHF. The CDR3 DNA is TGTGCCAGCAGTGAAGCGCGAGGGCAGCTGGGCAATCAGCCCCAGCATTTT. Complete variable domain (other parts from reference TRBV2 and TRBJ1-5): EPEVTQTPSHQVTQMGQEVILRCVPISNHLYFYWYRQILGQKVEFLVSFYNNEISEKSEIFDDQFSVERPDGSNFTLKIRSTKLEDSAMYFCASSEARGQLGNQPQHFGDGTRLSIL.

This clone is large in the sample. CDR3 region: CASSLEFSGAPYEQYF. The CDR3 nucleotides read TGTGCCAGCAGCTTAGAATTTTCAGGGGCTCCCTACGAGCAGTACTTC. V gene TRBV7-9 combines with J gene TRBJ2-7, with a weak D call TRBD1 (6 bases). With 1 base removed from V and 2 bases from J, the gap between germline ends came to 15 bases. The germline gives CDR1 SEHNR, CDR2 FQNEAQ (reference sequence). The CDR3 loop spans 16 amino acids.

The chain uses TRBV4-1 and TRBJ2-3; the D gene is possibly TRBD1 (6 bases). The V and J ends lost 2 bases and 6 bases respectively, with 9 bases between them. The CDR3 contains 13 residues. Germline loops: CDR1 MGHRA, CDR2 YSYEKL. CDR3 amino acids: CASSQNRADTQYF. In nucleotides, the CDR3 is TGCGCCAGCAGCCAAAACAGGGCTGATACGCAGTATTTT.

The V and J genes are TRBV27 and TRBJ2-3; TRBD2 might be the D (7 bases). The CDR3 totals 17 residues. Between the trimmed V and J ends, which lost 7 bases and 2 bases, there was a span of 22 bases. Germline loops: CDR1 MNHEY, CDR2 SMNVEV (reference sequence). CDR3 DNA: TGTGCCAGCATCCCCCGGGGGCGCGGGGGTCCCACAGATACGCAGTATTTT. Protein product: CASIPRGRGGPTDTQYF.

The chain employs TRBV7-2 and TRBJ2-1; 7 nucleotides agree with TRBD2. Germline V gene sequence: CDR1 SGHTA, CDR2 FQGNSA. Trimming cost V 8 bases and J 2 bases; bases outside gene matches: 6. CDR3 size: 14 residues. CDR3 sequence (DNA): TGTGCCAGCGGGGGGAGGGCCACCTACAATGAGCAGTTCTTC. It codes for CASGGRATYNEQFF. Looking up the rest from reference TRBV7-2 and TRBJ2-1 gives the full variable domain: GAGVSQSPSNKVTEKGKDVELRCDPISGHTALYWYRQSLGQGLEFLIYFQGNSAPDKSGLPSDRFSAERTGGSVSTLTIQRTQQEDSAVYLCASGGRATYNEQFFGPGTRLTVL.

This sequence joins TRBV9 and TRBJ1-2; maybe TRBD1 (5 bases). CDR1 and CDR2 from the germline V gene are SGDLS and YYNGEE. CDR3 length: 15 residues. V shed 4 bases and J shed 8 bases, with 21 bases lying between them. CDR3 bases: TGTGCCAGCAGCTTATCGGGTTTGGGAGGGGACGGCTACACCTTC. It yields the protein CASSLSGLGGDGYTF. Variable domain in full (rest from reference TRBV9 and TRBJ1-2): DSGVTQTPKHLITATGQRVTLRCSPRSGDLSVYWYQQSLDQGLQFLIQYYNGEERAKGNILERFSAQQFPDLHSELNLSSLELGDSALYFCASSLSGLGGDGYTFGSGTRLTVV.

This CDR3 is CASSQDGREESYEQYF. Written as DNA, the CDR3 is TGCGCCAGCAGCCAAGATGGGCGGGAGGAGTCCTACGAGCAGTACTTC. This chain connects TRBV4-3 to TRBJ2-7; 8 bases agree with TRBD2. Germline values: CDR1 LGHNA, CDR2 YSLEER. Trimming removed 0 bases from V and 1 base from J; junction bases left unmatched: 5. The CDR3 sequence is 16 residues long.

V is TRBV5-1 and J is TRBJ2-2; 7 nucleotides agree with TRBD1. The CDR3 is made up of 15 amino acids. Germline assignment: CDR1 SGHRS and CDR2 YFSETQ. The trim removed 5 bases at V and 5 bases at J, leaving 9 bases unmatched. CDR3 nucleotides: TGCGCCAGCAGATCGCGACAGGGCGGGACCGGGGAGCTGTTTTTT. Amino acid sequence: CASRSRQGGTGELFF. The entire variable domain, with the rest obtained from reference TRBV5-1 and TRBJ2-2, is as follows: KAGVTQTPRYLIKTRGQQVTLSCSPISGHRSVSWYQQTPGQGLQFLFEYFSETQRNKGNFPGRFSGRQFSNSRSEMNVSTLELGDSALYLCASRSRQGGTGELFFGEGSRLTVL.

J is TRBJ2-1 and V is TRBV14; 16 bases line up with TRBD2. V trimming: 4 bases; J trimming: 7 bases; junction bases outside the gene matches: 13. Germline CDR1 reads SGHDN; CDR2 reads FVKESK. The CDR3 is 19 amino acids. DNA for the CDR3: TGTGCCAGCAGCCCAAGATCTGGGACTAGCGGGAGGGTCCGGAATGAGCAGTTCTTC. Its protein product is CASSPRSGTSGRVRNEQFF.

The sample holds a few counts of this clone. This chain uses TRBV5-6 with TRBJ1-6, with TRBD1 matching 9 bases. With V trimmed by 0 bases and J by 4 bases, 8 bases remained unmatched. Germline CDR1 is SGHDT and CDR2 is YYEEEE. CDR3 length: 18 residues. The CDR3 bases are TGTGCCAGCAGCTTGGGAGGGTCGGGACAGGGTTATAATTCACCCCTCCACTTT. Translated, it gives CASSLGGSGQGYNSPLHF.

V is TRBV11-2 and J is TRBJ2-2, with D possibly matching TRBD1 (5 bases). Looked up from germline, CDR1 is SGHAT and CDR2 is FQNNGV. V lost 3 bases to trimming and J lost 4 bases, with 21 bases between them. The CDR3 loop spans 18 amino acids. DNA of the CDR3: TGTGCCAGCAGCTTTCGTTTAAAAGGACATTCCAGCACCGGGGAGCTGTTTTTT. It specifies CASSFRLKGHSSTGELFF. The complete variable domain, with remaining parts taken from reference TRBV11-2 and TRBJ2-2, reads EAGVAQSPRYKIIEKRQSVAFWCNPISGHATLYWYQQILGQGPKLLIQFQNNGVVDDSQLPKDRFSAERLKGVDSTLKIQPAKLEDSAVYLCASSFRLKGHSSTGELFFGEGSRLTVL.

This clone was observed once. The V and J genes are TRBV5-4 and TRBJ2-3; tentative D call: TRBD1 (5 bases). The CDR3 is made up of 15 amino acids. The germline V gene has CDR1 SGHNT and CDR2 YYREEE (reference sequence). V lost 5 bases and J 5 bases, leaving 18 bases between the germline ends. The CDR3 DNA reads as TGTGCCAGCAGTTCACAAAAAGGGGAAGGAGATACGCAGTATTTT. As protein: CASSSQKGEGDTQYF.

Only a few counts were recorded for this clone. This chain uses TRBV10-3 with TRBJ1-4; D uncertain. The CDR3 covers 14 residues. Germline loops: CDR1 ENHRY, CDR2 SYGVKD. The V end was cut by 0 bases, the J end by 5 bases, with 7 bases between. CDR3 nucleotides: TGTGCCATCAGTGAGTCTCCGGGGAATGAAAAACTGTTTTTT. Translating gives CAISESPGNEKLFF.